The source of this T cell receptor beta chain is a study of cytomegalovirus exposure and HLA in healthy donors. Study conclusions and caveats: It was assumed in the presence/absence analyses that sequencing depth was roughly uniform across donors. For TCR beta chains, V- and J-gene trimming was later linked to a missense DCLRE1C variant.

There were likely unrecorded immune exposures, though donors were nominally healthy when sampled. 13 Jbeta primers and 60 Vbeta primers were used for the PCR. Libraries were prepared by immunoSEQ multiplex PCR; TCRdb keeps only in-frame clonotypes and omits some of them. The table lists around 210,000 clones, 78% of them singletons. A note on this clone: Its antigen is undetermined.

The specimen sequenced was PBMCs. The origin of this receptor is a boy between 10 and 17 years old in good health and CMV-seronegative.

Here the CDR3 DNA reads TGTGCCAGCAGCTCTACTAGCGTGGGCGAGACCCAGTACTTC. It yields the protein CASSSTSVGETQYF. The chain couples TRBV2 to TRBJ2-5, with 7 bases that match TRBD2. The CDR3 covers 14 residues. With 6 bases clipped from V and 5 bases from J, the junction kept 9 bases outside the gene matches. The germline V gene has CDR1 SNHLY and CDR2 FYNNEI.